The present T cell receptor beta chain was sequenced within a study of CD8 T cells in Susac syndrome. This CDR3 is 14 amino acids long. V was cut by 2 bases and J by 4 bases, with 12 bases left in between. Germline V gene data show CDR1 as LGHNA and CDR2 as YSLEER. RNA in amounts of about 0.5 to 1 ug was reverse transcribed with random hexamers. One entry per CDR3 protein, called by TCRdb with MiXCR from the immunoSEQ multiplex PCR reads. The table includes a few hundred thousand distinct CDR3 sequences, about 92% detected once. The J gene is TRBJ2-7, the V gene TRBV4-3; unclear D gene. The sequencing sample was made of CD4+ T cells from PBMCs. The origin of this receptor is a human donor with multiple sclerosis. The CDR3 region is CASSQKGHRYEQYF. In nucleotides, the CDR3 is TGCGCCAGCAGCCAAAAGGGTCATAGGTACGAGCAGTACTTC.